One and the same sample provided the 14 T cell receptor beta chains below, sequenced in a study of CD8 T cells in Susac syndrome. Reverse transcription of about 0.5 to 1 ug RNA was performed with random hexamers. Each CDR3 protein is one row after TCRdb ran MiXCR on the immunoSEQ multiplex PCR reads. In the table there are fewer than 350,000 distinct CDR3 sequences, over 75% of which are singletons. Input material: CD8+ T cells from PBMCs. These receptors came from a human donor with multiple sclerosis.

V gene TRBV4-1 combines with J gene TRBJ2-7; TRBD2 matches 9 bases. V gave up 4 bases and J gave up 5 bases; unmatched junction bases: 6. Germline CDR1 MGHRA, CDR2 YSYEKL. The CDR3 sequence is 14 residues long. The chain's CDR3 is CASSLQRTSDEQYF. For the CDR3, the DNA is TGCGCCAGCAGCCTTCAAAGGACTAGCGACGAGCAGTACTTC.

The rearrangement uses TRBV5-6 and TRBJ1-2; possibly TRBD1 for D (6 bases). Germline CDR1 is SGHDT and CDR2 is YYEEEE. CDR3 length equals 15 residues. V shed 4 bases and J shed 0 bases, with 13 bases lying between them. The CDR3 loop reads CASSQRGEANYGYTF. The CDR3 DNA reads TGTGCCAGCAGCCAAAGGGGGGAAGCTAACTATGGCTACACCTTC.

The rearrangement uses TRBV20-1 and TRBJ1-2; 7 bases align to TRBD1. Trimming at V came to 3 bases and at J to 2 bases, leaving 9 bases not matched to a gene. The CDR3 has 15 residues. Germline V gives CDR1 DFQATT, CDR2 SNEGSKA (reference sequence). The CDR3 loop reads CSASGPQGQNYGYTF. The CDR3 nucleotides read TGCAGTGCTAGCGGTCCACAGGGGCAAAACTATGGCTACACCTTC.

The table lists this clonotype with a few counts. The chain recombines TRBV28 with TRBJ2-2, with 7 bases that match TRBD1. This CDR3 has 16 amino acids. Losses at the gene ends were 5 bases for V and 2 bases for J; bases not matched to a gene: 8. The germline CDR1 and CDR2 sequences are MDHEN and SYDVKM. For the CDR3, the DNA is TGTGCCAGCAGTGATTGGGGACAGTTTAACACCGGGGAGCTGTTTTTT. The encoded protein is CASSDWGQFNTGELFF.

The gene calls are TRBV6-2 or TRBV6-3 and TRBJ2-3, with D possibly being TRBD2 (5 bases). Trimming stripped 0 bases from V and 0 bases from J, with 10 bases between. This CDR3 comprises 16 residues. Germline V gene lookup returns CDR1 MNHEY and CDR2 SVGEGT. CDR3 DNA: TGTGCCAGCAGTTACTCGAAGAGGGCTAGCACAGATACGCAGTATTTT. Its translation is CASSYSKRASTDTQYF.

The CDR3: CASSQTVGTDNQPQHF. The CDR3 nucleotides read TGCGCCAGCAGCCAAACCGTCGGGACAGACAATCAGCCCCAGCATTTT. The chain carries TRBV4-1 and TRBJ1-5, with 7 nucleotides matching TRBD1. This CDR3 has 16 amino acids. Germline V gives CDR1 MGHRA, CDR2 YSYEKL. Trimming took 2 bases from V and 3 from J; bases not matched to a gene: 7.

The chain combines TRBV12-5 with TRBJ1-1, with 7 bases lining up with TRBD1. The CDR3 is 13 amino acids. Trimming removed 1 base from V and 4 bases from J; junction bases left unmatched: 0. Germline V gene lookup returns CDR1 LGHNT and CDR2 FRNRAP. Written as DNA, the CDR3 is TGTGCTAGTGGTTTGGACAGGGGCACTGAAGCTTTCTTT. Amino acids: CASGLDRGTEAFF.

The chain links TRBV24-1 to TRBJ2-1; TRBD2 is a possible D gene (5 bases). Germline V CDR1 and CDR2: KGHDR, SFDVKD. V lost 5 bases and J 3 bases, leaving 16 bases between the germline ends. This CDR3 has 16 amino acids. The CDR3 loop is CATSGGADPLYNEQFF. As DNA, the CDR3 is TGTGCCACCAGTGGAGGAGCGGACCCTCTCTACAATGAGCAGTTCTTC.

The chain carries TRBV18 and TRBJ2-7; possible D gene TRBD1, 7 bases. Trimming pared 3 bases from V and 4 bases from J, leaving 16 bases between. The CDR3 covers 15 residues. Germline CDR1 is KGHSH and CDR2 is LQKENI. For the CDR3, the DNA is TGTGCCAGCTCACCGAGTCGCGGGACAGCTTACGAGCAGTACTTC. It translates to CASSPSRGTAYEQYF.

The CDR3 loop is CASSPAPAGVEYEQFF. CDR3 nucleotides: TGTGCCAGCAGCCCAGCCCCAGCGGGAGTGGAGTATGAGCAGTTCTTC. V gene TRBV4-2 combines with J gene TRBJ2-1; 8 bases are shared with TRBD2. CDR3 length: 16 amino acids. Germline V gene sequence: CDR1 LGHNA, CDR2 YNFKEQ. Trimming removed 4 bases from V and 8 bases from J; junction bases left unmatched: 13.

This chain uses TRBV5-1 with TRBJ1-5; 8 nucleotides agree with TRBD1. The CDR3 spans 17 residues. Germline V gene sequence: CDR1 SGHRS, CDR2 YFSETQ. V shed 4 bases and J 3 bases; nucleotides not matched to a gene: 12. CDR3 sequence reads: CASSPSLRTGINQPQHF. CDR3 in DNA: TGCGCCAGCAGCCCTTCCCTCCGGACAGGGATCAATCAGCCCCAGCATTTT.

The chain employs TRBV5-4 and TRBJ2-3; no reliable D call. The CDR3 sequence is 15 residues long. The germline V and J ends were trimmed by 4 bases and 0 bases, with 12 bases remaining between them. Per germline, CDR1 SGHNT and CDR2 YYREEE (reference sequence). This CDR3 reads CASSPDSLSTDTQYF. CDR3 sequence (DNA): TGTGCCAGCAGCCCTGATTCTTTAAGCACAGATACGCAGTATTTT.

CDR3 loop: CASTTGCCRTGPPQPQHF. CDR3 nucleotides: TGTGCCAGCACCACGGGGTGCTGCCGGACAGGGCCTCCCCAGCCCCAGCATTTT. This chain joins TRBV7-3 and TRBJ1-5; 8 bases align to TRBD1. Germline values: CDR1 SGHTA, CDR2 FQGTGA. CDR3 size: 18 residues. Trimming cost V 7 bases and J 7 bases; bases outside gene matches: 21.

This clonotype is a singleton in its sample. This chain joins TRBV19 and TRBJ2-3; 7 bases agree with TRBD1. V lost 8 bases, J lost 0 bases, and 5 bases stayed unmatched. Germline CDR1 is LNHDA and CDR2 is SQIVND (reference sequence). The CDR3 sequence is 14 residues long. DNA of the CDR3: TGTGCCAGTTGGAAACAGGGGAGCACAGATACGCAGTATTTT. Its protein is CASWKQGSTDTQYF.